The rows below give T cell receptor beta chains drawn from one sample of a study of cytomegalovirus exposure and HLA in healthy donors. Sequenced by immunoSEQ multiplex PCR; TCRdb stores in-frame clones only, minus some. The table records 180,000 or so clones, roughly 80% of them present only once. The sample comprised PBMCs. The receptors come from a man between 40 and 49 years old in good health and CMV-seronegative. Both conserved end residues are part of each CDR3. Fields, in order: J gene, V gene, D gene, clone size, CDR3 protein, CDR3 DNA. The D gene is left open where the match is weak. Not every row has a clone size; where given, it reads once, few, many or a size class.

>TRBJ2-1|TRBV2|TRBD2|NA
CASKGREYNEQFF
TGTGCCAGCAAGGGGCGGGAGTACAATGAGCAGTTCTTC
>TRBJ1-1|TRBV2|NA|NA
CASRDSGGTEAFF
TGTGCCAGCCGGGACTCCGGCGGCACTGAAGCTTTCTTT
>TRBJ2-7|TRBV6-5|TRBD2|NA
CASIPFGASGYEQYF
TGTGCCAGCATTCCCTTCGGGGCTAGCGGCTACGAGCAGTACTTC
>TRBJ1-6|TRBV27|NA|once
CASSFFLGGSPLHF
TGTGCCAGCAGTTTTTTCCTGGGAGGTTCACCCCTCCACTTT
>TRBJ2-2|TRBV4-3|TRBD2|NA
CASSQERGLAGVSGELFF
TGCGCCAGCAGCCAAGAAAGGGGGCTAGCGGGAGTTTCCGGGGAGCTGTTTTTT
>TRBJ2-7|TRBV7-9|TRBD1|NA
CASSLTGTGTYEQYF
TGTGCCAGCAGTCTGACCGGGACAGGGACCTACGAGCAGTACTTC
>TRBJ1-3|TRBV19|TRBD1|NA
CASSPDRLSGNTIYF
TGTGCCAGTAGTCCGGACAGGTTATCTGGAAACACCATATATTTT
>TRBJ2-3|TRBV2|TRBD2|NA
CASSEALLAGKSTDTQYF
TGTGCCAGCAGTGAAGCGCTTCTAGCGGGCAAAAGCACAGATACGCAGTATTTT
>TRBJ2-7|TRBV30|NA|NA
CAWSHTRRDTRTYEQYF
TGTGCCTGGAGCCATACTCGCCGGGACACCCGCACCTACGAGCAGTACTTC
>TRBJ1-6|TRBV11-2|TRBD1|NA
CASRTGGGYNSPLHF
TGTGCCAGCAGAACAGGGGGCGGCTATAATTCACCCCTCCACTTT
>TRBJ2-5|TRBV2|NA|NA
CASSAVGGLQETQYF
TGTGCCAGCAGTGCGGTGGGGGGTCTCCAAGAGACCCAGTACTTC
>TRBJ2-5|TRBV7-2|NA|few
CASSLGQSETQYF
TGTGCCAGCAGCTTAGGTCAGTCGGAGACCCAGTACTTC
>TRBJ1-4|TRBV30|TRBD1|NA
CAWSDRQGLGEKLFF
TGTGCCTGGAGTGACAGACAGGGTTTAGGGGAAAAACTGTTTTTT
>TRBJ2-4|TRBV5-1|TRBD1|once
CASRRTGGAKNIQYF
TGCGCCAGCAGGAGGACAGGGGGGGCCAAAAACATTCAGTACTTC
>TRBJ2-5|TRBV19|NA|once
CASSMRGQETQYF
TGTGCCAGTAGTATGCGAGGCCAAGAGACCCAGTACTTC
>TRBJ2-7|TRBV7-3|NA|few
CASSLNPFWRANDEQYF
TGTGCCAGCAGCTTAAACCCCTTCTGGAGGGCCAACGACGAGCAGTACTTC
>TRBJ1-1|TRBV4-3|NA|few
CASSQDFGRNTEAFF
TGCGCCAGCAGCCAAGATTTCGGTCGGAACACTGAAGCTTTCTTT
>TRBJ2-7|TRBV30|TRBD2|NA
CAWSAGGWNEQYF
TGTGCCTGGAGTGCGGGAGGGTGGAACGAGCAGTACTTC
>TRBJ2-7|TRBV6-5|TRBD1|NA
CASSAPTGSYEQYF
TGTGCCAGCAGCGCGCCGACAGGGTCCTACGAGCAGTACTTC
>TRBJ2-5|TRBV29-1|TRBD1|once
CSVGWGQGQETQYF
TGCAGCGTTGGTTGGGGACAGGGGCAAGAGACCCAGTACTTC
>TRBJ1-2|TRBV28|TRBD1|NA
CASSRLGTGGEGDGYTF
TGTGCCAGCAGCCGCCTAGGGACAGGGGGCGAAGGAGATGGCTACACCTTC
>TRBJ1-1|TRBV7-2|NA|few
CASSPLRVEAFF
TGTGCCAGCAGTCCTCTGCGGGTTGAAGCTTTCTTT